This T cell receptor beta chain originates from a study of blood T cells in healthy people across ages. Through a sample-barcoded 5' primer and a J-beta primer mix, a second PCR was run for about 6 to 11 cycles. MiXCR was run by TCRdb on the 5' RACE reads, yielding one entry per CDR3 protein. The profile shows some 1.6 million distinct CDR3 sequences, approximately 32% of them singletons. Per germline, CDR1 MNHEY and CDR2 SVGEGT. Trimming removed 11 bases at V and 9 bases at J, with 20 bases between. The CDR3 is made up of 13 amino acids. This TCR was recovered from a woman under 40 in good health. This sequence joins TRBV6-2 or TRBV6-3 and TRBJ1-5; tentative D call: TRBD1 (5 bases). Sequenced material: blood. The CDR3 here is CASSRRAARPQHF. The CDR3 region has the DNA TGTGCCTCCTCACGCAGGGCTGCTCGGCCCCAGCATTTT.